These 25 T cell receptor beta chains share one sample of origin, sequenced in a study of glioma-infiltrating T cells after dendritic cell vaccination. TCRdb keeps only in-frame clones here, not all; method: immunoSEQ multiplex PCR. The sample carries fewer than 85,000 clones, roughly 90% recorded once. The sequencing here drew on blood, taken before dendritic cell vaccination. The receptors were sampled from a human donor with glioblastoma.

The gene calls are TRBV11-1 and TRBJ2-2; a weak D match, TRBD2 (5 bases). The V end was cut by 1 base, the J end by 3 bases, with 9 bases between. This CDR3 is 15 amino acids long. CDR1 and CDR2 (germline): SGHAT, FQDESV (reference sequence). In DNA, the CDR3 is TGTGCCAGCAGCTTAGAGAGGGTCGACACCGGGGAGCTGTTTTTT. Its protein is CASSLERVDTGELFF. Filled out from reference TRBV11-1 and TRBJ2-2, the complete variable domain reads EAEVAQSPRYKITEKSQAVAFWCDPISGHATLYWYRQILGQGPELLVQFQDESVVDDSQLPKDRFSAERLKGVDSTLKIQPAELGDSAMYLCASSLERVDTGELFFGEGSRLTVL.

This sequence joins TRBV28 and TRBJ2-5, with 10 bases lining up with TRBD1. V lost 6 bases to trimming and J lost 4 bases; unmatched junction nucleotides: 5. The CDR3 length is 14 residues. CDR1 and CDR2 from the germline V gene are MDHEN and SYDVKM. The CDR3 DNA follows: TGTGCCAGCAGGACAGGGGGCACTGCAGAGACCCAGTACTTC. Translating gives CASRTGGTAETQYF.

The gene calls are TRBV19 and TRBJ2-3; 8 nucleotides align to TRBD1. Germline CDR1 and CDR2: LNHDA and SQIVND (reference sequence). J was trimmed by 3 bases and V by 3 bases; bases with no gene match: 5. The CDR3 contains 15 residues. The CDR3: CASSIGTGGTDTQYF. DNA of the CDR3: TGTGCCAGTAGTATCGGGACAGGAGGGACAGATACGCAGTATTTT. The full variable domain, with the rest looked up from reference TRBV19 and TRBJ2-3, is DGGITQSPKYLFRKEGQNVTLSCEQNLNHDAMYWYRQDPGQGLRLIYYSQIVNDFQKGDIAEGYSVSREKKESFPLTVTSAQKNPTAFYLCASSIGTGGTDTQYFGPGTRLTVL.

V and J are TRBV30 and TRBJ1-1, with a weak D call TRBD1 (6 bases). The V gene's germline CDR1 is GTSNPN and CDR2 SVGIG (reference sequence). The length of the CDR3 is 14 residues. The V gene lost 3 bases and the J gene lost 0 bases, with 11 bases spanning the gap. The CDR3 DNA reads TGTGCCTGGAGCCCAGGGGCGATGAACACTGAAGCTTTCTTT. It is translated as CAWSPGAMNTEAFF.

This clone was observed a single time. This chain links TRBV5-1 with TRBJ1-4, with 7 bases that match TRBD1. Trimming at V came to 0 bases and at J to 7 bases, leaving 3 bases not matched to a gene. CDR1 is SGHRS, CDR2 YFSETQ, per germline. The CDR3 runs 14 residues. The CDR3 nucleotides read TGCGCCAGCAGCTTGGGAGGGGGCCCTGAAAAACTGTTTTTT. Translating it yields CASSLGGGPEKLFF.

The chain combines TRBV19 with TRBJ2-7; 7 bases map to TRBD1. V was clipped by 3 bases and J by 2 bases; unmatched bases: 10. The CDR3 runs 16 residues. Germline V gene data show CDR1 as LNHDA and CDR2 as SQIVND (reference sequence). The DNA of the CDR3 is TGTGCCAGTAGTATTTCCGGACAGGTGTCCCCCTACGAGCAGTACTTC. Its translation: CASSISGQVSPYEQYF.

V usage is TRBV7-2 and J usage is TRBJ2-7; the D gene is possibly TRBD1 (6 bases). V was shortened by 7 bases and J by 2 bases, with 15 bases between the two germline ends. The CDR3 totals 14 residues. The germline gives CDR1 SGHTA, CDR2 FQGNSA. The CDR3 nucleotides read TGTGCCAGCACCTACCCGAACAGGGCCTACGAGCAGTACTTC. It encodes CASTYPNRAYEQYF.

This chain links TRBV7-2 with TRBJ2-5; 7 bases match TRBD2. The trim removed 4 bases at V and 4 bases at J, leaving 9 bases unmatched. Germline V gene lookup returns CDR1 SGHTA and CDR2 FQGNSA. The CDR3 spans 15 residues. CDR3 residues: CASSYGSGGGETQYF. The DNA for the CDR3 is TGTGCCAGCAGCTACGGATCGGGAGGTGGAGAGACCCAGTACTTC.

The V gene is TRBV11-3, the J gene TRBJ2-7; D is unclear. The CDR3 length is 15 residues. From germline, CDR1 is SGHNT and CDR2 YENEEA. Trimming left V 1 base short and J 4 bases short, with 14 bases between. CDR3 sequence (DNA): TGTGCCAGCAGCTTAGTCTTTGGGCCCCTTTACGAGCAGTACTTC. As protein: CASSLVFGPLYEQYF.

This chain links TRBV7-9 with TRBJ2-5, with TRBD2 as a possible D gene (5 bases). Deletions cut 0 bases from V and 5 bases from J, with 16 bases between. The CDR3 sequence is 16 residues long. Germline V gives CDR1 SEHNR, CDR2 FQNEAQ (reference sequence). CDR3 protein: CASSLASTAGGETQYF. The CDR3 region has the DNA TGTGCCAGCAGCTTAGCCAGTACCGCCGGCGGGGAGACCCAGTACTTC.

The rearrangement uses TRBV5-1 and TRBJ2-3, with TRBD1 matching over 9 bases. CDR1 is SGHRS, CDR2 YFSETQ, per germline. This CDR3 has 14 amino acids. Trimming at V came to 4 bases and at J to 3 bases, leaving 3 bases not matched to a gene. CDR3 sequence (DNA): TGCGCCAGCAGCGTGGGACAGGGTACAGATACGCAGTATTTT. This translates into CASSVGQGTDTQYF. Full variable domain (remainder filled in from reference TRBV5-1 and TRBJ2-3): KAGVTQTPRYLIKTRGQQVTLSCSPISGHRSVSWYQQTPGQGLQFLFEYFSETQRNKGNFPGRFSGRQFSNSRSEMNVSTLELGDSALYLCASSVGQGTDTQYFGPGTRLTVL.

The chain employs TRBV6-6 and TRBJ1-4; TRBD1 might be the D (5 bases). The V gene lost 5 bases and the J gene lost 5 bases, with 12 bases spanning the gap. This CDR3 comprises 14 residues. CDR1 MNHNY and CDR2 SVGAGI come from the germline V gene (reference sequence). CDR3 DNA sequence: TGTGCCAGCAGTACCGCCCGGGGGAATGAAAAACTGTTTTTT. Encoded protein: CASSTARGNEKLFF.

CDR3 in DNA: TGCGCCAGCAGCCTTCTTAGCGGGGGGGCAACAGATACGCAGTATTTT. Protein: CASSLLSGGATDTQYF. The chain is built from TRBV4-1 and TRBJ2-3; 11 bases map to TRBD2. This CDR3 spans 16 amino acids. Germline trimming cut 4 bases from V and 3 bases from J; bases unmatched to any gene: 6. In germline, CDR1 is MGHRA, CDR2 YSYEKL.

This CDR3 reads CASSGAGTGKNIQYF. CDR3 DNA: TGTGCCAGCAGCGGCGCCGGGACAGGAAAAAACATTCAGTACTTC. V usage is TRBV7-8 and J usage is TRBJ2-4; TRBD1 aligns across 8 bases. This CDR3 is 15 amino acids long. Germline-derived CDR1 and CDR2 are SGHVS and FQNEAQ. The trim removed 5 bases at V and 4 bases at J, leaving 7 bases unmatched.

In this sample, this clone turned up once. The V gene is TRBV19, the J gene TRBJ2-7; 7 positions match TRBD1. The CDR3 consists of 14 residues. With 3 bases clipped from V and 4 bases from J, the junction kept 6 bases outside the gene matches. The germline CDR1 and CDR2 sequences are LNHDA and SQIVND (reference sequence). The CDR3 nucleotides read TGTGCCAGTAGTATGAGCCAGGGGGAGTACGAGCAGTACTTC. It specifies CASSMSQGEYEQYF.

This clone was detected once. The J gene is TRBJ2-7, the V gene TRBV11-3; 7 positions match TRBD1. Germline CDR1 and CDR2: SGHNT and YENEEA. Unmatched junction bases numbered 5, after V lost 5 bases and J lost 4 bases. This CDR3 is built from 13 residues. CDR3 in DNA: TGTGCCAGCAGCCAGGGACAGAGATACGAGCAGTACTTC. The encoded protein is CASSQGQRYEQYF.

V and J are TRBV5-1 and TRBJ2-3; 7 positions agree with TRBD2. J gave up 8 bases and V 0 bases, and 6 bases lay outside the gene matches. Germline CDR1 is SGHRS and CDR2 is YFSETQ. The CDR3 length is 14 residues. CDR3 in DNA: TGCGCCAGCAGCTTGGCCGAGGGCGGGGGTACGCAGTATTTT. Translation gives CASSLAEGGGTQYF. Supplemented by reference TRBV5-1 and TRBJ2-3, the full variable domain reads KAGVTQTPRYLIKTRGQQVTLSCSPISGHRSVSWYQQTPGQGLQFLFEYFSETQRNKGNFPGRFSGRQFSNSRSEMNVSTLELGDSALYLCASSLAEGGGTQYFGPGTRLTVL.

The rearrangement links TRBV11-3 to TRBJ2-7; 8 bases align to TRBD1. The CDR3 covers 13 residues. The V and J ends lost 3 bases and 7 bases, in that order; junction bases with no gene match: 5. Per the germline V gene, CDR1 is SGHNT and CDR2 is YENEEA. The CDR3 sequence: CASSLQGAREQYF. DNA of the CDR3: TGTGCCAGCAGCTTGCAGGGGGCGAGAGAGCAGTACTTC.

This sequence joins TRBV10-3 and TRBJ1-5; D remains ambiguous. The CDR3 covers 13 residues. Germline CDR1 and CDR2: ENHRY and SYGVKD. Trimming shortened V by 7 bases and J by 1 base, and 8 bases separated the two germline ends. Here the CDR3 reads CAITGQSNQPQHF. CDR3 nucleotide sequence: TGTGCCATCACTGGGCAGAGCAATCAGCCCCAGCATTTT.

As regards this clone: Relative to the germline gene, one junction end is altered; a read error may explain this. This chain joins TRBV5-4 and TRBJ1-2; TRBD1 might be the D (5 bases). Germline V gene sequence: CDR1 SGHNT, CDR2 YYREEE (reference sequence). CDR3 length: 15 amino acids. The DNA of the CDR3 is TGTGCCAGCACCTTGGTGGGGCGACCTAACTATGGCTACACCTTC. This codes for CASTLVGRPNYGYTF.

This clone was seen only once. CDR3 protein: CASSLPGTGRQETQYF. The CDR3 DNA is TGTGCCAGCAGCTTACCGGGGACAGGTCGACAAGAGACCCAGTACTTC. The chain combines TRBV7-9 with TRBJ2-5; 8 bases fit TRBD1. Per germline, CDR1 SEHNR and CDR2 FQNEAQ (reference sequence). This CDR3 region has 16 residues. V lost 2 bases and J lost 2; bases outside the gene matches: 7.

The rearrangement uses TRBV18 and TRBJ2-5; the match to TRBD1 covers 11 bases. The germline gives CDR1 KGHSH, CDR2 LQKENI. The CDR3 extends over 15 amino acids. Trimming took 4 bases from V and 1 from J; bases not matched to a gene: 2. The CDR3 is CASSRGTGGQETQYF. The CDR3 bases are TGTGCCAGCTCACGGGGGACAGGGGGCCAAGAGACCCAGTACTTC.

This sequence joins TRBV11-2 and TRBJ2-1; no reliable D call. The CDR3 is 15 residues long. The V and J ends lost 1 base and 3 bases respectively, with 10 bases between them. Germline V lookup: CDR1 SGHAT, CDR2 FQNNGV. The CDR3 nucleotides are TGTGCCAGCAGCTTAGTCGTCCTATACTACAATGAGCAGTTCTTC. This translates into CASSLVVLYYNEQFF.

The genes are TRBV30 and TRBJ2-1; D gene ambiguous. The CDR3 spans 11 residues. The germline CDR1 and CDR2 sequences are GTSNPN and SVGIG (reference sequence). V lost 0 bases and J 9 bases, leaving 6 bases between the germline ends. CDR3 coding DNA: TGTGCCTGGAGTGTACTGCGTGAGCAGTTCTTC. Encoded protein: CAWSVLREQFF.

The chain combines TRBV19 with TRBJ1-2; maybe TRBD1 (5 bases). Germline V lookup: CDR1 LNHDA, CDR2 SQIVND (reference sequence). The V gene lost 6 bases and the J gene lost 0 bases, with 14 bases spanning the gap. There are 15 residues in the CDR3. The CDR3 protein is CASRTGGGPNYGYTF. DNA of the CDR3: TGTGCCAGTAGGACGGGGGGAGGTCCTAACTATGGCTACACCTTC.